Listed here are 8 T cell receptor beta chains from one sample, sequenced in a study of shared clonotypes between healthy human individuals. Repertoires were generated with immunoSEQ multiplex PCR, while TCRdb's copy carries only in-frame clones and drops some. The sample carries about 1 million clones, approximately 80% recorded once. The sequencing sample was made of memory CD4+ T cells from PBMCs. This sample's subset: CD45RA-negative fraction. These receptors all come from a man younger than 35 in good health. Some clones in this sample may be carry-over from other donors' samples.

In the case of this clone: A much larger clonotype is one base distant, so this may be a read error. This specimen includes other DNA sequences encoding the same CDR3. The V gene is TRBV5-1, the J gene TRBJ1-1; D is unresolved. CDR1 and CDR2 (germline): SGHRS, YFSETQ. This CDR3 is built from 14 residues. The CDR3 protein is CASSSSTGNTEAFF. In DNA form, the CDR3 reads TGCGCCAGCAGCTCCTCGACTGGGAACACTGAGGCTTTCTTT.

The V call is TRBV21-1, the J call TRBJ2-7; TRBD2, as called in the table, went unchecked against the DNA. TRBV21-1 is termed a pseudogene. CDR3 length: 14 residues. The CDR3 nucleotides read TGTGCCAGCAGCAAAGTGGCGGGAACCTACGAGCAGTACTTC. Its translation: CASSKVAGTYEQYF.

The genes are TRBV10-2 and TRBJ2-7, with TRBD2 identical over 10 bases. J lost 2 bases, V lost 1 base, and 8 bases had no gene match. The CDR3 is 17 amino acids. Germline lookup yields CDR1 WSHSY and CDR2 SAAADI. CDR3 nucleotide sequence: TGCGCCAGCAGTGAGTACGGGGGACTAGCGAGCACCTACGAGCAGTACTTC. Translating gives CASSEYGGLASTYEQYF.

This clone was seen a handful of times. The V gene is TRBV9, the J gene TRBJ1-1; D is unresolved. Trimming left V 0 bases short and J 3 bases short, with 9 bases between. Germline CDR1 is SGDLS and CDR2 is YYNGEE. This CDR3 contains 14 residues. As DNA, the CDR3 is TGTGCCAGCAGCGTAGGGGTGTGGGACACTGAAGCTTTCTTT. This gives the protein CASSVGVWDTEAFF.

The rearrangement uses TRBV7-2 and TRBJ1-2, with D unclear. Between the trimmed V and J ends, which lost 3 bases and 8 bases, there was a span of 13 bases. Germline-derived CDR1 and CDR2 are SGHTA and FQGNSA. This CDR3 is built from 13 residues. The CDR3 protein is CASSLSGLVGYTF. DNA for the CDR3: TGTGCCAGCAGCTTGTCGGGGTTGGTGGGCTACACCTTC.

In its sample, this clone was seen a few times. The chain has TRBV7-9 and TRBJ2-7; D gene unclear. Looked up from germline, CDR1 is SEHNR and CDR2 is FQNEAQ (reference sequence). The V gene lost 0 bases and the J gene lost 5 bases, with 11 bases spanning the gap. This CDR3 contains 14 residues. In DNA form, the CDR3 reads TGTGCCAGCAGCTTAGCGCTAGTTGGCAACGAGCAGTACTTC. Its translation: CASSLALVGNEQYF.

The rearrangement links TRBV11-2 to TRBJ2-4; D call uncertain. This CDR3 is built from 16 residues. V was clipped by 2 bases and J by 2 bases, with 13 bases between them. CDR1 is SGHAT and CDR2 is FQNNGV in the germline V gene. The CDR3 sequence is CASSLLDPRSKNIQYF. The CDR3 coding sequence is TGTGCCAGCAGCTTACTAGATCCGAGATCCAAAAACATTCAGTACTTC.

The count of this clone is one. The chain is built from TRBV7-9 and TRBJ2-7; 9 nucleotides agree with TRBD1. Germline V gene lookup returns CDR1 SEHNR and CDR2 FQNEAQ (reference sequence). The V gene end was trimmed by 4 bases and the J gene end by 4 bases; junction bases not matched to a gene: 5. The CDR3 spans 14 residues. The CDR3 sequence is CASSSGQGWYEQYF. The CDR3 DNA follows: TGTGCCAGCAGCTCGGGACAGGGTTGGTACGAGCAGTACTTC.